These 32 T cell receptor beta chains share one sample of origin, sequenced in a study of response to subunit inactivated influenza vaccine. TCRdb processed the RT-PCR reads anew with MiXCR; each CDR3 protein has one entry. The repertoire holds 300,000 to 350,000 distinct CDR3 sequences, with roughly 22% as singletons. This specimen was PBMCs from blood, taken roughly 20 months after vaccination. The receptors were sampled from a man between 50 and 69 years old who received an inactivated influenza vaccine.

As regards this clonotype: Being one base from a much bigger clone, this may be a read error. V usage is TRBV5-6 and J usage is TRBJ1-3, with D possibly TRBD1 on 6 matching bases. The germline V gene has CDR1 SGHDT and CDR2 YYEEEE. The CDR3 is 15 amino acids. The DNA for the CDR3 is TGTGCCAGCAGCGGGGGGCGTTCCTCTGGAAACTCCATATATTTT. It specifies CASSGGRSSGNSIYF. The entire variable domain, with the rest obtained from reference TRBV5-6 and TRBJ1-3, is as follows: DAGVTQSPTHLIKTRGQQVTLRCSPKSGHDTVSWYQQALGQGPQFIFQYYEEEERQRGNFPDRFSGHQFPNYSSELNVNALLLGDSALYLCASSGGRSSGNSIYFGEGSWLTVV.

The V gene is TRBV18, the J gene TRBJ2-7; D might be TRBD2 (5 bases). CDR3 length equals 12 residues. V was clipped by 3 bases and J by 7 bases, with 10 bases between them. The germline V gene has CDR1 KGHSH and CDR2 LQKENI. Written as DNA, the CDR3 is TGTGCCAGCTCACCGAACGGAGGTGAGCAGTACTTC. The encoded protein is CASSPNGGEQYF. Filled out from reference TRBV18 and TRBJ2-7, the complete variable domain reads NAGVMQNPRHLVRRRGQEARLRCSPMKGHSHVYWYRQLPEEGLKFMVYLQKENIIDESGMPKERFSAEFPKEGPSILRIQQVVRGDSAAYFCASSPNGGEQYFGPGTRLTVT.

The rearrangement links TRBV6-5 to TRBJ1-2; 7 nucleotides match TRBD1. The CDR3 extends over 16 amino acids. The ends lost 2 bases at V and 0 bases at J; junction bases unmatched: 6. From germline, CDR1 is MNHEY and CDR2 SVGAGI. CDR3 DNA sequence: TGTGCCAGCAGTTACGGGACAGTCGGGACTAACTATGGCTACACCTTC. It encodes CASSYGTVGTNYGYTF.

The rearrangement uses TRBV5-1 and TRBJ2-1; 9 nucleotides line up with TRBD2. In germline, CDR1 is SGHRS, CDR2 YFSETQ. Unmatched junction bases numbered 9, after V lost 0 bases and J lost 2 bases. The CDR3 is made up of 18 amino acids. The CDR3 DNA reads TGCGCCAGCAGCTTGGTGGCTAGCGGGATCCCCGCCTACAATGAGCAGTTCTTC. Its translation is CASSLVASGIPAYNEQFF.

In this sample, this clonotype turned up a few times. The chain carries TRBV18 and TRBJ1-4; D gene unclear. CDR3 length equals 11 residues. V dropped 3 bases and J dropped 7 bases, with 3 bases sitting between them. The germline V gene encodes CDR1 KGHSH and CDR2 LQKENI. As DNA, the CDR3 is TGTGCCAGCTCACCGAGTGAAAAACTGTTTTTT. Its translation: CASSPSEKLFF.

This chain links TRBV4-3 with TRBJ2-3; 8 bases match TRBD2. Germline CDR1 is LGHNA and CDR2 is YSLEER. The V gene end was trimmed by 0 bases and the J gene end by 7 bases; junction bases not matched to a gene: 12. This CDR3 has 17 amino acids. The chain's CDR3 is CASSQDEAAGGLNTQYF. The CDR3 DNA reads as TGCGCCAGCAGCCAAGATGAAGCGGCGGGAGGCCTAAATACGCAGTATTTT.

The gene calls are TRBV19 and TRBJ1-1, with 9 bases fitting TRBD1. The CDR3 covers 17 residues. The junction had 12 bases not matched to a gene; V was cut back by 4 bases and J by 3 bases. Germline values: CDR1 LNHDA, CDR2 SQIVND (reference sequence). CDR3 nucleotide sequence: TGTGCCAGTAGTACGGACAGGGGACCGTATCTCGACACTGAAGCTTTCTTT. Translation: CASSTDRGPYLDTEAFF.

This clonotype was detected only a few times. The chain uses TRBV19 and TRBJ2-3, with 8 positions matching TRBD1. Germline CDR1 LNHDA, CDR2 SQIVND (reference sequence). The CDR3 consists of 15 residues. After removal of 3 bases from V and 4 bases from J, the junction contained 6 bases not matched to a gene. The CDR3 loop reads CASSIRDRGPDTQYF. The DNA of the CDR3 is TGTGCCAGTAGTATTCGTGACAGGGGCCCAGATACGCAGTATTTT.

The chain carries TRBV9 and TRBJ1-2; D gene uncertain. The length of the CDR3 is 13 residues. Trimming shortened V by 1 base and J by 4 bases, and 8 bases separated the two germline ends. Germline V CDR1 and CDR2: SGDLS, YYNGEE. CDR3 loop: CASSVWEGYGYTF. For the CDR3, the DNA is TGTGCCAGCAGCGTATGGGAAGGCTATGGCTACACCTTC. Supplemented by reference TRBV9 and TRBJ1-2, the full variable domain reads DSGVTQTPKHLITATGQRVTLRCSPRSGDLSVYWYQQSLDQGLQFLIQYYNGEERAKGNILERFSAQQFPDLHSELNLSSLELGDSALYFCASSVWEGYGYTFGSGTRLTVV.

The chain links TRBV12-3 or TRBV12-4 to TRBJ2-7; 9 bases map to TRBD2. The CDR3 covers 14 residues. The ends lost 6 bases at V and 6 bases at J; junction bases unmatched: 9. CDR3 nucleotides: TGTGCCAGCAGCGAGACTAGCGGTTTGGTCGAGCAGTACTTC. It is translated as CASSETSGLVEQYF.

This clonotype was found many times. The chain has TRBV20-1 and TRBJ1-5, with D perhaps matching TRBD1 (5 bases). Germline CDR1 is DFQATT and CDR2 is SNEGSKA (reference sequence). This CDR3 spans 12 amino acids. Trimming removed 3 bases from V and 5 bases from J, with 8 bases in between. This CDR3 reads CSARQGDQPQHF. DNA of the CDR3: TGCAGTGCTAGGCAGGGTGATCAGCCCCAGCATTTT.

CDR3 coding DNA: TGTGCCATCAGTGGAGGGGAAGGAACTAACTATGGCTACACCTTC. The encoded protein is CAISGGEGTNYGYTF. This chain joins TRBV10-3 and TRBJ1-2; D is perhaps TRBD1 (5 bases). Germline CDR1 and CDR2: ENHRY and SYGVKD. The CDR3 is 15 residues long. V was pared by 4 bases and J by 0 bases, with 12 bases between.

The chain links TRBV3-1 to TRBJ2-5; unclear D gene. The CDR3 is made up of 13 amino acids. Per germline, CDR1 LGHDT and CDR2 YNNKEL (reference sequence). The V end was cut by 7 bases, the J end by 1 base, with 10 bases between. In DNA form, the CDR3 reads TGTGCCAGCACCAGCAGTTTCCAAGAGACCCAGTACTTC. Protein: CASTSSFQETQYF.

This clonotype was counted ten times or more. V usage is TRBV3-1 and J usage is TRBJ2-1, with 7 positions matching TRBD2. Germline CDR1 is LGHDT and CDR2 is YNNKEL (reference sequence). The CDR3 has 14 amino acids. Trimming at V came to 1 base and at J to 9 bases, leaving 6 bases not matched to a gene. CDR3 in amino acids: CASSQAGLVSEQFF. The CDR3 DNA sequence: TGTGCCAGCAGCCAAGCCGGACTAGTTAGTGAGCAGTTCTTC.

The J gene is TRBJ2-7, the V gene TRBV28; TRBD1 is a possible D gene (6 bases). Trimming shortened V by 6 bases and J by 4 bases, and 10 bases separated the two germline ends. Germline V CDR1 and CDR2: MDHEN, SYDVKM. The CDR3 runs to 12 residues. CDR3 sequence reads: CASRDRKYEQYF. CDR3 sequence (DNA): TGTGCCAGCAGGGACAGAAAGTACGAGCAGTACTTC.

This clonotype was counted only a few times. V and J are TRBV10-3 and TRBJ1-4; 7 bases are a match to TRBD1. Unmatched junction bases numbered 3, after V lost 8 bases and J lost 3 bases. The CDR3 extends over 13 amino acids. Germline assignment: CDR1 ENHRY and CDR2 SYGVKD. The CDR3 nucleotides read TGTGCCATCTCAGGGGGTTCTAATGAAAAACTGTTTTTT. Residues: CAISGGSNEKLFF.

The rearrangement joins TRBV12-3 or TRBV12-4 to TRBJ2-7, with D possibly TRBD2 on 7 matching bases. V lost 5 bases to trimming and J lost 5 bases, with 19 bases between them. The CDR3 has 15 residues. The CDR3, as DNA: TGTGCCAGCAGTCCTCAGCGAGGGGGGGCCGACGAGCAGTACTTC. It translates to CASSPQRGGADEQYF.

This rearrangement joins TRBV12-3 or TRBV12-4 to TRBJ1-5; D gene unclear. CDR3 length equals 12 residues. Trimming left V 6 bases short and J 11 bases short, with 14 bases between. The CDR3, as DNA: TGTGCCAGCAGCCTAGCGGCTCGGACCCAGCATTTT. Translation: CASSLAARTQHF.

This clonotype was counted only a few times. The rearrangement joins TRBV18 to TRBJ1-1; no reliable D call. Germline V CDR1 and CDR2: KGHSH, LQKENI. Trimming cost V 0 bases and J 8 bases, with 10 bases left between them. The CDR3 extends over 13 amino acids. The CDR3 DNA reads as TGTGCCAGCTCACCACCGGCTGAGAGCGAAGCTTTCTTT. Translating gives CASSPPAESEAFF.

This clonotype was recorded once. V usage is TRBV7-6 and J usage is TRBJ2-1, with D uncertain. Germline V gene sequence: CDR1 SGHVS, CDR2 FNYEAQ. V lost 3 bases and J lost 5, with 8 bases in between. The CDR3 spans 13 residues. As DNA, the CDR3 is TGTGCCAGCAGCTTCCCGAGGAACAATGAGCAGTTCTTC. Its translation: CASSFPRNNEQFF.

The chain combines TRBV4-3 with TRBJ2-3, with 10 bases matching TRBD2. V gave up 0 bases and J gave up 0 bases; unmatched junction bases: 6. Germline V gene data show CDR1 as LGHNA and CDR2 as YSLEER. CDR3 size: 18 residues. The CDR3 region has the DNA TGCGCCAGCAGCCAAGAACCTAGCGGGGGCCTCAGCACAGATACGCAGTATTTT. Translating gives CASSQEPSGGLSTDTQYF.

In its sample, this clonotype was seen many times. The chain carries TRBV7-2 and TRBJ2-3; D is unresolved. Germline CDR1 and CDR2: SGHTA and FQGNSA. V lost 1 base and J lost 3, with 5 bases in between. The CDR3 runs 13 residues. The CDR3 sequence: CASSLGLTDTQYF. CDR3 nucleotide sequence: TGTGCCAGCAGCTTAGGACTTACAGATACGCAGTATTTT.

The table lists this clonotype with a few counts. V and J are TRBV4-2 and TRBJ2-2; a possible D gene is TRBD2 (6 bases). Germline CDR1 LGHNA, CDR2 YNFKEQ. CDR3 length: 16 amino acids. The V end was cut by 4 bases, the J end by 1 base, with 13 bases between. The CDR3 spells CASSLVGSGNTGELFF. In nucleotides, the CDR3 is TGTGCCAGCAGCCTCGTCGGTAGCGGGAACACCGGGGAGCTGTTTTTT.

This clonotype appeared a few times. This chain joins TRBV28 and TRBJ2-2; 8 nucleotides align to TRBD1. Germline lookup yields CDR1 MDHEN and CDR2 SYDVKM. Trimming took 5 bases from V and 4 from J; bases not matched to a gene: 6. The length of the CDR3 is 15 residues. CDR3 DNA sequence: TGTGCCAGCAGTGTTCCGGGACAGGTCACCGGGGAGCTGTTTTTT. As protein: CASSVPGQVTGELFF.

The sample holds many counts of this clonotype. The V call is TRBV20-1, the J call TRBJ2-1; TRBD2 agrees at 9 bases. This CDR3 has 17 amino acids. Germline CDR1 reads DFQATT; CDR2 reads SNEGSKA (reference sequence). Trimming took 0 bases from V and 4 from J; bases not matched to a gene: 10. The CDR3 region has the DNA TGCAGTGCTAGAGATGCGGCTAGCGGGACCATTTACAATGAGCAGTTCTTC. The encoded protein is CSARDAASGTIYNEQFF.

The chain is built from TRBV30 and TRBJ1-5; D perhaps matches TRBD1 (5 bases). The CDR3 has 14 residues. Trimming stripped 3 bases from V and 5 bases from J, with 14 bases between. Germline loops: CDR1 GTSNPN, CDR2 SVGIG (reference sequence). The CDR3 nucleotides read TGTGCCTGGAGCAATGGGGGGGAGTATCAGCCCCAGCATTTT. It translates to CAWSNGGEYQPQHF.

On this clonotype itself: This may come from a read error, since a much larger clone is one base off. The chain carries TRBV12-3 or TRBV12-4 and TRBJ1-2; no reliable D call. CDR3 length: 12 residues. CDR3: CTSSNSISGYTF. The CDR3 DNA follows: TGTACCAGCAGTAACAGCATTTCGGGCTACACCTTC.

This chain joins TRBV4-1 and TRBJ2-1; 12 bases are shared with TRBD2. Germline CDR1 MGHRA, CDR2 YSYEKL. CDR3 length equals 17 residues. Trimming removed 4 bases from V and 4 bases from J; junction bases left unmatched: 8. The CDR3 is CASSRVLAGGPYNEQFF. The CDR3 DNA is TGCGCCAGCAGCCGAGTGCTAGCGGGGGGGCCTTACAATGAGCAGTTCTTC.

The V and J genes are TRBV6-2 or TRBV6-3 and TRBJ1-5; weak D call: TRBD1 (5 bases). Germline V CDR1 and CDR2: MNHEY, SVGEGT. The CDR3 extends over 15 amino acids. Trimming pared 6 bases from V and 8 bases from J, leaving 20 bases between. The CDR3 DNA follows: TGTGCCAGCAGCCTCCTTCGAGGGCGGGGGGAGCCCCAGCATTTT. Translated, it gives CASSLLRGRGEPQHF.

Only a few counts were recorded for this clonotype. For the CDR3, the DNA is TGTGCCAGCAGTTACCAGAGGGTGGGCTCCTACGAGCAGTACTTC. Its translation: CASSYQRVGSYEQYF. The chain recombines TRBV6-2 or TRBV6-3 with TRBJ2-7, with D possibly being TRBD2 (5 bases). Germline V gene sequence: CDR1 MNHEY, CDR2 SVGEGT. The CDR3 has 15 amino acids. V was cut by 2 bases and J by 0 bases, with 11 bases left in between.

At least ten counts were recorded for this clonotype. The chain carries TRBV27 and TRBJ2-2; no reliable D call. CDR1 MNHEY and CDR2 SMNVEV come from the germline V gene (reference sequence). Trimming took off 4 bases at V and 6 bases at J, with 3 bases between the two ends. This CDR3 has 11 residues. Written as DNA, the CDR3 is TGTGCCAGCAGTTATGCCGGGGAGCTGTTTTTT. Amino acids: CASSYAGELFF.

The CDR3 nucleotides read TGTGCCAGCAGCTTAGGGAGGGCGGGTCTCTCCTACGAGCAGTACTTC. It translates to CASSLGRAGLSYEQYF. The chain employs TRBV7-2 and TRBJ2-7; a possible D gene is TRBD2 (6 bases). The CDR3 totals 16 residues. V dropped 1 base and J dropped 0 bases, with 13 bases sitting between them. Germline lookup yields CDR1 SGHTA and CDR2 FQGNSA. The whole variable domain, remainder taken from reference TRBV7-2 and TRBJ2-7, is GAGVSQSPSNKVTEKGKDVELRCDPISGHTALYWYRQSLGQGLEFLIYFQGNSAPDKSGLPSDRFSAERTGGSVSTLTIQRTQQEDSAVYLCASSLGRAGLSYEQYFGPGTRLTVT.